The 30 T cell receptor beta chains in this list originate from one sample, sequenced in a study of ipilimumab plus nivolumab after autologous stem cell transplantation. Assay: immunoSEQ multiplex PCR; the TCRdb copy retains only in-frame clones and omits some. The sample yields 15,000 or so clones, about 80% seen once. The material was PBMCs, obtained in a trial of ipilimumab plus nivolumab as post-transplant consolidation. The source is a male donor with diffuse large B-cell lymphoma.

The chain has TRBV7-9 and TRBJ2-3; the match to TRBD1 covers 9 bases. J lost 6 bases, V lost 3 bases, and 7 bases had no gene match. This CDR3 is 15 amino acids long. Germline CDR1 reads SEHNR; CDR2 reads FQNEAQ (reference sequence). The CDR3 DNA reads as TGTGCCAGCAGCTTCGGGGACAGGGACGGGGATACGCAGTATTTT. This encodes CASSFGDRDGDTQYF. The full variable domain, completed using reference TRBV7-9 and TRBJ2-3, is DTGVSQNPRHKITKRGQNVTFRCDPISEHNRLYWYRQTLGQGPEFLTYFQNEAQLEKSRLLSDRFSAERPKGSFSTLEIQRTEQGDSAMYLCASSFGDRDGDTQYFGPGTRLTVL.

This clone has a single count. CDR3 coding DNA: TGTGCCAGCAGCCCGAGCGGGGGTGAGACCCAGTACTTC. Residues: CASSPSGGETQYF. J is TRBJ2-5 and V is TRBV28, with TRBD2 identical over 8 bases. The CDR3 has 13 residues. The trim removed 6 bases at V and 5 bases at J, leaving 5 bases unmatched. Germline loops: CDR1 MDHEN, CDR2 SYDVKM.

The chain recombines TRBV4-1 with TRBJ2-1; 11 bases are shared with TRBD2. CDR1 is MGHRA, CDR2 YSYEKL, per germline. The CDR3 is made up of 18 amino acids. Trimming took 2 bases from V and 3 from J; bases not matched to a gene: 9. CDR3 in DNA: TGCGCCAGCAGCCAACCCCGCCTAGCGGGGGGCCGCTACAATGAGCAGTTCTTC. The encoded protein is CASSQPRLAGGRYNEQFF.

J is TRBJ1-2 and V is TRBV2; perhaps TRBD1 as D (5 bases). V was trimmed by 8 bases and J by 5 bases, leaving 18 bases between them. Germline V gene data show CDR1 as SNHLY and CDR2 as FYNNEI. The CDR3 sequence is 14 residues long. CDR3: CASWGISFGYGYTF. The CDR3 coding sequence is TGTGCCAGCTGGGGGATAAGCTTTGGATATGGCTACACCTTC.

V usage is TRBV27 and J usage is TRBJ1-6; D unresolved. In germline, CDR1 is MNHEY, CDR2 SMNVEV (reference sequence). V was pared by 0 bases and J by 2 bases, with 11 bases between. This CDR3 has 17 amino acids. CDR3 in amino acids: CASSLSYRVTYNSPLHF. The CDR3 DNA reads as TGTGCCAGCAGTTTATCGTATCGGGTTACCTATAATTCACCCCTCCACTTT.

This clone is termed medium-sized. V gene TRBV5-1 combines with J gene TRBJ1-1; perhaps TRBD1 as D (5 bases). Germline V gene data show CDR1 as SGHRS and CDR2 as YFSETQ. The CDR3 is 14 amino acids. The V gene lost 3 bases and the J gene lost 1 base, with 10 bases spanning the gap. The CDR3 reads CASSSTTGNTEAFF. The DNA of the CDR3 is TGCGCCAGCAGCTCGACCACAGGGAACACTGAAGCTTTCTTT.

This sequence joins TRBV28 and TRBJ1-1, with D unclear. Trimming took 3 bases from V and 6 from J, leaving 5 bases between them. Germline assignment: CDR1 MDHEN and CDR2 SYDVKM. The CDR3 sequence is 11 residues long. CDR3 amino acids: CASSFVAEAFF. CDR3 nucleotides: TGTGCCAGCAGTTTTGTGGCTGAAGCTTTCTTT. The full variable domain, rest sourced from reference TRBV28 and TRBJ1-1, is DVKVTQSSRYLVKRTGEKVFLECVQDMDHENMFWYRQDPGLGLRLIYFSYDVKMKEKGDIPEGYSVSREKKERFSLILESASTNQTSMYLCASSFVAEAFFGQGTRLTVV.

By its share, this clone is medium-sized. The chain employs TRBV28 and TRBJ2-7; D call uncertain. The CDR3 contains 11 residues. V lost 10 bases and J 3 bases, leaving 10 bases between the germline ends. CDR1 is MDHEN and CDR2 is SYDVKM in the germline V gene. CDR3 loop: CATGLGYEQYF. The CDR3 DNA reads TGTGCCACCGGGTTGGGCTACGAGCAGTACTTC.

CDR3 in amino acids: CAINLGQGGNQPQHF. As DNA, the CDR3 is TGTGCCATAAATCTGGGACAGGGGGGCAATCAGCCCCAGCATTTT. The rearrangement links TRBV28 to TRBJ1-5, with 11 nucleotides matching TRBD1. Germline loops: CDR1 MDHEN, CDR2 SYDVKM. The trim removed 10 bases at V and 2 bases at J, leaving 7 bases unmatched. The CDR3 has 15 residues. Full variable domain (rest looked up from reference TRBV28 and TRBJ1-5): DVKVTQSSRYLVKRTGEKVFLECVQDMDHENMFWYRQDPGLGLRLIYFSYDVKMKEKGDIPEGYSVSREKKERFSLILESASTNQTSMYLCAINLGQGGNQPQHFGDGTRLSIL.

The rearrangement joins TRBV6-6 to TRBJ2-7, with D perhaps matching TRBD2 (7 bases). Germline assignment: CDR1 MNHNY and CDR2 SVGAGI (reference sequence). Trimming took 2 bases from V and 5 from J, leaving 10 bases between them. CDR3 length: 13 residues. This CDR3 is CASSYGGAHEQYF. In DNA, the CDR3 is TGTGCCAGCAGTTACGGGGGGGCCCACGAGCAGTACTTC.

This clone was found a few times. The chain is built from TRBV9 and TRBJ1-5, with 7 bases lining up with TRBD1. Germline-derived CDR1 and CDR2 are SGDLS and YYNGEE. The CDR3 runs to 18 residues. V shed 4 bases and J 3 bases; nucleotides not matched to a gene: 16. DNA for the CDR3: TGTGCCAGCAGCACACCTAAGGGACAGTCCATCTTCAATCAGCCCCAGCATTTT. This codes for CASSTPKGQSIFNQPQHF.

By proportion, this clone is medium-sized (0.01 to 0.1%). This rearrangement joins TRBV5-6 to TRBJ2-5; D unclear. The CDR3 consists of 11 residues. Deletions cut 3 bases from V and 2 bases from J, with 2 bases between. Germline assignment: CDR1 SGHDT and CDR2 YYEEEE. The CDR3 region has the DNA TGTGCCAGCAGCTCTCAAGAGACCCAGTACTTC. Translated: CASSSQETQYF. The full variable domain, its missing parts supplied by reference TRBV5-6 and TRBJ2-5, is DAGVTQSPTHLIKTRGQQVTLRCSPKSGHDTVSWYQQALGQGPQFIFQYYEEEERQRGNFPDRFSGHQFPNYSSELNVNALLLGDSALYLCASSSQETQYFGPGTRLLVL.

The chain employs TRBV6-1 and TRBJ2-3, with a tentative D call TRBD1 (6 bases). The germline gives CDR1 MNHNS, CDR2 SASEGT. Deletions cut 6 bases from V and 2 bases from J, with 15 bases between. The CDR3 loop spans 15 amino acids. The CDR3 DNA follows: TGTGCCAGCAGCGACTCGGGACATCCCACAGATACGCAGTATTTT. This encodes CASSDSGHPTDTQYF.

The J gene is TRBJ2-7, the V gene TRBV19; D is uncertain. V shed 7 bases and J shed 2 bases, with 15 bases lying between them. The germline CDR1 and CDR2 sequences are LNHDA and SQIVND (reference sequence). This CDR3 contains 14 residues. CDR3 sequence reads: CASINSRRAYEQYF. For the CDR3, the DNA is TGTGCCAGTATCAACAGCAGGCGAGCCTACGAGCAGTACTTC.

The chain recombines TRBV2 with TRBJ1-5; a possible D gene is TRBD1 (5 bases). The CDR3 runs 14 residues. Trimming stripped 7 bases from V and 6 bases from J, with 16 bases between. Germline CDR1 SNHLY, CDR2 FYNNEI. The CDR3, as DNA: TGTGCCAGCAAAGGTCCAGGGTTAGGTCAGCCCCAGCATTTT. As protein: CASKGPGLGQPQHF.

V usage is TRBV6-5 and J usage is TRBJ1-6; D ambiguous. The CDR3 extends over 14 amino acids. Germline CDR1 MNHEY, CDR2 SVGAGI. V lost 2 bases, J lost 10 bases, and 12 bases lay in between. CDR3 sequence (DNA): TGTGCCAGCAGTTACGGAAATACTGGGTCACCCCTCCACTTT. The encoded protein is CASSYGNTGSPLHF.

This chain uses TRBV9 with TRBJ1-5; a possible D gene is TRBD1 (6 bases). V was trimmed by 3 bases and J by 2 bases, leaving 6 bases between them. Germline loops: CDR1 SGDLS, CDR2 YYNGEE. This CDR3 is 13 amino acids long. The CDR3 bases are TGTGCCAGCAGCGCAGGGGGCAATCAGCCCCAGCATTTT. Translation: CASSAGGNQPQHF. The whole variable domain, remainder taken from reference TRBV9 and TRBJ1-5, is DSGVTQTPKHLITATGQRVTLRCSPRSGDLSVYWYQQSLDQGLQFLIQYYNGEERAKGNILERFSAQQFPDLHSELNLSSLELGDSALYFCASSAGGNQPQHFGDGTRLSIL.

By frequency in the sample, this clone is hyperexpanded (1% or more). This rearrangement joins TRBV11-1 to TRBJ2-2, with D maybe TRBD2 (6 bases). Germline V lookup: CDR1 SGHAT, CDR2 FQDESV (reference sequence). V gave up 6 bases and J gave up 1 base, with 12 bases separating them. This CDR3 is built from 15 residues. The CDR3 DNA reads TGTGCCAGCAGGCTAGGGACTGGGAACACCGGGGAGCTGTTTTTT. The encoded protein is CASRLGTGNTGELFF. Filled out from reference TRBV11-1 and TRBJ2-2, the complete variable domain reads EAEVAQSPRYKITEKSQAVAFWCDPISGHATLYWYRQILGQGPELLVQFQDESVVDDSQLPKDRFSAERLKGVDSTLKIQPAELGDSAMYLCASRLGTGNTGELFFGEGSRLTVL.

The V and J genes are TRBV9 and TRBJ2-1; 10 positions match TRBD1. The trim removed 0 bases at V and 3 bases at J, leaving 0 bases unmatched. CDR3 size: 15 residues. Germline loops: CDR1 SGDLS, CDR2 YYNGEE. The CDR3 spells CASSVGDRGYNEQFF. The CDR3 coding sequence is TGTGCCAGCAGCGTAGGGGACAGGGGCTACAATGAGCAGTTCTTC.

The CDR3 DNA is TGCGCCAGCAGGGCGGACAGGGGGACAGCTGAAAAACTGTTTTTT. Encoded protein: CASRADRGTAEKLFF. The chain joins TRBV5-1 to TRBJ1-4, with 10 bases that match TRBD1. The CDR3 has 15 residues. The V gene end was trimmed by 5 bases and the J gene end by 7 bases; junction bases not matched to a gene: 8. CDR1 and CDR2 from the germline V gene are SGHRS and YFSETQ.

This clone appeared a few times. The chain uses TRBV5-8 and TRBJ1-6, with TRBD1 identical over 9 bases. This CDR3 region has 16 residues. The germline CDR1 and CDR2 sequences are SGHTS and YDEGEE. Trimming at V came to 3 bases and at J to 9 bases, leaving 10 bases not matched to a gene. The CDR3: CASSSDGTGRSSPLHF. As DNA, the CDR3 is TGTGCCAGCAGCTCGGACGGGACAGGGCGCAGTTCACCCCTCCACTTT.

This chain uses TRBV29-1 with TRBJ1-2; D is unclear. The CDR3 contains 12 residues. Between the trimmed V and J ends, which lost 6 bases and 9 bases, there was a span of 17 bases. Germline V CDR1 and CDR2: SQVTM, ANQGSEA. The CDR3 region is CSVDPGLQRYTF. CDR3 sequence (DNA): TGCAGCGTGGACCCCGGCTTACAGCGCTACACCTTC.

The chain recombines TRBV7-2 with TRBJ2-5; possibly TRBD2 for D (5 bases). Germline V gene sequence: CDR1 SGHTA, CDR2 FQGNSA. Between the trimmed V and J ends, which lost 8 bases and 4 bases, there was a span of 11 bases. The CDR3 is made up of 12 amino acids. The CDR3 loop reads CASSWRPETQYF. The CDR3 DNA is TGTGCCAGCTCTTGGAGGCCAGAGACCCAGTACTTC.

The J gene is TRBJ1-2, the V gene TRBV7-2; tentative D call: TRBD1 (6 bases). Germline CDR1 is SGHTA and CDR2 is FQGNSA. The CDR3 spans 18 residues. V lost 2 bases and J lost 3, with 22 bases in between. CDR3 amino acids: CASSLKPPGGFSHYGYTF. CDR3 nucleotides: TGTGCCAGCAGCTTAAAACCCCCTGGGGGCTTCTCACACTATGGCTACACCTTC.

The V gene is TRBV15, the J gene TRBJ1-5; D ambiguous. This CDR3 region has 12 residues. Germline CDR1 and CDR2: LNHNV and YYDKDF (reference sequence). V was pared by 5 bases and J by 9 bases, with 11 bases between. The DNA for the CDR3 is TGTGCCACCAGCCGGAGTCTATCGCCCCAGCATTTT. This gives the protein CATSRSLSPQHF.

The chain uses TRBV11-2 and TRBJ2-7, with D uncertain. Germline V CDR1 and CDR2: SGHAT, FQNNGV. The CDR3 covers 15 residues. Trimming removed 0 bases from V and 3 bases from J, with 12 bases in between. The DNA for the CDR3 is TGTGCCAGCAGCTTAGATCCCACAGTCGGCTACGAGCAGTACTTC. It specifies CASSLDPTVGYEQYF.

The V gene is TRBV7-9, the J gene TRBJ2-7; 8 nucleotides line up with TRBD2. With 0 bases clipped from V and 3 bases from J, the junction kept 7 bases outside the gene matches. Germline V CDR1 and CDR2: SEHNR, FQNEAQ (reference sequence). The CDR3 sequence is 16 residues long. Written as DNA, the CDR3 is TGTGCCAGCAGCTTAGCCGGGGGGGCAGCACACTACGAGCAGTACTTC. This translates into CASSLAGGAAHYEQYF.

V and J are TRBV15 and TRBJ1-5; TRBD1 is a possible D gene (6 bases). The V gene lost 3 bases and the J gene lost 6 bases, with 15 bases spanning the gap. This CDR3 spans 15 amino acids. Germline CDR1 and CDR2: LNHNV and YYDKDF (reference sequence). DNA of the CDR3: TGTGCCACCAGCAGGGGGGCGGGGGCAGGTCAGCCCCAGCATTTT. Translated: CATSRGAGAGQPQHF. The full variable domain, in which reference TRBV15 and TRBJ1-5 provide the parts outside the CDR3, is DAMVIQNPRYQVTQFGKPVTLSCSQTLNHNVMYWYQQKSSQAPKLLFHYYDKDFNNEADTPDNFQSRRPNTSFCFLDIRSPGLGDTAMYLCATSRGAGAGQPQHFGDGTRLSIL.

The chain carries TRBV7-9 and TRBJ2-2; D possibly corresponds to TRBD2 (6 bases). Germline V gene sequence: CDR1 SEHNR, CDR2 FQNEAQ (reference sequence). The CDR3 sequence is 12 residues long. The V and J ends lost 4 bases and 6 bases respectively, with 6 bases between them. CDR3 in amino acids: CASSWDSGELFF. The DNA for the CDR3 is TGTGCCAGCAGCTGGGACTCCGGGGAGCTGTTTTTT.

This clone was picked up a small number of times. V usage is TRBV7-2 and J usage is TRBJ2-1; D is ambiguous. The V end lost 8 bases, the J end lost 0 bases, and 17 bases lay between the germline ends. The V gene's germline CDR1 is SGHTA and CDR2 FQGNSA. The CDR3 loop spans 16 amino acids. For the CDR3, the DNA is TGTGCCAGCCAACTCATTGGGTGGAGCTCCTACAATGAGCAGTTCTTC. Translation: CASQLIGWSSYNEQFF.